This TCR beta chain is from a study of control samples from healthy donors and cancer patients. Produced via immunoSEQ multiplex PCR; TCRdb's table is partial and in-frame only. The repertoire holds around 110,000 clones, with about 88% as singletons. The germline CDR1 and CDR2 sequences are KGHSH and LQKENI. V was shortened by 2 bases and J by 0 bases, with 4 bases between the two germline ends. The CDR3 is 13 residues long. The sample consisted of blood. The chain uses TRBV18 and TRBJ2-5; D ambiguous. The sequence derives from a woman in her seventies in good health. CDR3: CASSPGNQETQYF. Written as DNA, the CDR3 is TGTGCCAGCTCACCAGGAAACCAAGAGACCCAGTACTTC.